A single sample gave rise to the 26 T cell receptor beta chains below, sequenced in a study of Ad26.COV2.S vaccination and SARS-CoV-2 variants. Treatment defined: 15 to 20 received Ad26.COV2.S at low or high dose, single or two shots; several received placebo; per-sample allocation not given. Day 63 following the first vaccine or placebo injection was when the samples were taken. Assay: immunoSEQ multiplex PCR; the TCRdb copy retains only in-frame clones and omits some. The sample lists roughly 300,000 clones; 75% to 90% were seen once. The sample was peripheral blood, taken in a trial of Ad26.COV2.S vaccine versus placebo. All receptors come from a person aged 18-60 years who received the Ad26.COV2.S COVID-19 vaccine or a placebo.

CDR3 region: CASSRPRNFAFF. The CDR3 DNA sequence: TGTGCCAGCAGTCGACCCCGGAATTTTGCTTTCTTT. The chain recombines TRBV6-2 or TRBV6-3 with TRBJ1-1; D unresolved. CDR1 is MNHEY and CDR2 is SVGEGT in the germline V gene. V was clipped by 5 bases and J by 11 bases, with 15 bases between them. The CDR3 covers 12 residues.

This clone was detected once. The rearrangement uses TRBV28 and TRBJ2-2, with TRBD1 identical over 10 bases. Trimming at V came to 2 bases and at J to 5 bases, leaving 5 bases not matched to a gene. CDR3 length: 16 residues. CDR1 is MDHEN, CDR2 SYDVKM, per germline. CDR3 residues: CASSLGGQGLTGELFF. DNA for the CDR3: TGTGCCAGCAGTTTAGGGGGACAGGGGTTGACCGGGGAGCTGTTTTTT.

The V gene is TRBV6-6, the J gene TRBJ2-5; D may correspond to TRBD1 or TRBD2 (7 bases each). V gave up 8 bases and J gave up 5 bases, with 18 bases separating them. Looked up from germline, CDR1 is MNHNY and CDR2 is SVGAGI (reference sequence). The CDR3 has 14 amino acids. The CDR3 nucleotides are TGTGCCAGCTCCTTGGGAGGGGGCGCTGAGACCCAGTACTTC. Translated: CASSLGGGAETQYF.

This clone was counted a few times. The rearrangement uses TRBV28 and TRBJ2-7; 7 positions match TRBD2. The junction had 11 bases not matched to a gene; V was cut back by 6 bases and J by 6 bases. CDR1 is MDHEN, CDR2 SYDVKM, per germline. The CDR3 is made up of 14 amino acids. The CDR3 protein is CASSPHGEGREQYF. As DNA, the CDR3 is TGTGCCAGCAGCCCTCATGGGGAGGGTCGCGAGCAGTACTTC.

The CDR3 sequence: CASSDRDETQYF. CDR3 sequence (DNA): TGTGCCAGCTCGGACAGGGACGAGACCCAGTACTTC. V usage is TRBV9 and J usage is TRBJ2-5, with TRBD1 matching 8 bases. The CDR3 has 12 amino acids. J was trimmed by 5 bases and V by 7 bases; bases with no gene match: 4. Germline V gives CDR1 SGDLS, CDR2 YYNGEE.

V and J are TRBV27 and TRBJ1-2; 7 bases align to TRBD1. V gave up 5 bases and J gave up 1 base; unmatched junction bases: 1. Germline assignment: CDR1 MNHEY and CDR2 SMNVEV (reference sequence). The CDR3 runs 13 residues. In DNA, the CDR3 is TGTGCCAGCAGTAGGGACAGTAACTATGGCTACACCTTC. Protein product: CASSRDSNYGYTF.

V usage is TRBV27 and J usage is TRBJ2-3; 16 bases are a match to TRBD2. Losses at the gene ends were 0 bases for V and 4 bases for J; bases not matched to a gene: 4. The germline V gene encodes CDR1 MNHEY and CDR2 SMNVEV (reference sequence). The CDR3 runs 18 residues. Here the CDR3 DNA reads TGTGCCAGCAGTTTATCATCAGGGACTAGCGGGGGGGCAGATACGCAGTATTTT. It is translated as CASSLSSGTSGGADTQYF.

This rearrangement joins TRBV7-2 to TRBJ2-3, with 7 bases fitting TRBD2. J lost 0 bases, V lost 4 bases, and 7 bases had no gene match. The CDR3 has 16 amino acids. In germline, CDR1 is SGHTA, CDR2 FQGNSA. The chain's CDR3 is CASSSPLGGSTDTQYF. CDR3 coding DNA: TGTGCCAGCAGCTCCCCGTTGGGGGGGAGCACAGATACGCAGTATTTT.

The chain joins TRBV19 to TRBJ2-1; D might be TRBD1 or TRBD2, each matching 7 bases. V lost 5 bases and J 7 bases, leaving 18 bases between the germline ends. Germline values: CDR1 LNHDA, CDR2 SQIVND (reference sequence). The CDR3 totals 15 residues. Written as DNA, the CDR3 is TGTGCCAGTAGTGCGCAGGGGGGGAATTGGAATGAGCAGTTCTTC. Translating it yields CASSAQGGNWNEQFF. Supplemented by reference TRBV19 and TRBJ2-1, the full variable domain reads DGGITQSPKYLFRKEGQNVTLSCEQNLNHDAMYWYRQDPGQGLRLIYYSQIVNDFQKGDIAEGYSVSREKKESFPLTVTSAQKNPTAFYLCASSAQGGNWNEQFFGPGTRLTVL.

The chain combines TRBV11-2 with TRBJ1-2; tentatively, D is TRBD1 (5 bases). The CDR3 sequence is 12 residues long. V lost 5 bases to trimming and J lost 7 bases, with 11 bases between them. CDR1 SGHAT and CDR2 FQNNGV come from the germline V gene. The CDR3 here is CASSARQIGYTF. The CDR3 coding sequence is TGTGCCAGCAGCGCCAGACAGATTGGCTACACCTTC.

The chain employs TRBV13 and TRBJ2-1; 12 bases are a match to TRBD2. Germline V CDR1 and CDR2: PRHDT, FYEKMQ (reference sequence). This CDR3 contains 20 residues. V lost 4 bases and J lost 8; bases outside the gene matches: 21. CDR3 in DNA: TGTGCCAGCAGCTCCTTAGCTTTTATAAGACTAGCGGGAGTAGAGGATGAGCAGTTCTTC. Translated, it gives CASSSLAFIRLAGVEDEQFF.

This sequence joins TRBV7-2 and TRBJ2-5, with TRBD1 matching 7 bases. V shed 3 bases, J shed 4 bases, and the junction held 14 bases outside the gene matches. Germline V gene sequence: CDR1 SGHTA, CDR2 FQGNSA. The CDR3 extends over 17 amino acids. The CDR3 region is CASSFSRGLNVGETQYF. CDR3 sequence (DNA): TGTGCCAGCAGCTTTAGTAGGGGGCTCAATGTGGGAGAGACCCAGTACTTC.

The sample holds one count of this clone. The V call is TRBV7-8, the J call TRBJ2-3; TRBD2 matches at 15 bases. The CDR3 covers 17 residues. Trimming at V came to 0 bases and at J to 4 bases, leaving 2 bases not matched to a gene. Germline V CDR1 and CDR2: SGHVS, FQNEAQ. CDR3 sequence: CASSLAGLAGGADTQYF. CDR3 DNA sequence: TGTGCCAGCAGCTTAGCGGGACTAGCGGGAGGAGCAGATACGCAGTATTTT.

The V and J genes are TRBV6-2 or TRBV6-3 and TRBJ1-6; 7 positions match TRBD1. Germline assignment: CDR1 MNHEY and CDR2 SVGEGT. Trimming took 2 bases from V and 7 from J; bases not matched to a gene: 8. The CDR3 consists of 16 residues. The CDR3 bases are TGTGCCAGCAGTTACGCCTACAGGGGTCGAAATTCACCCCTCCACTTT. Residues: CASSYAYRGRNSPLHF.

This clone came up once. The chain has TRBV25-1 and TRBJ1-3; weak D call: TRBD1 (5 bases). This CDR3 is 13 amino acids long. Trimming shortened V by 5 bases and J by 6 bases, and 11 bases separated the two germline ends. In germline, CDR1 is MGHDK, CDR2 SYGVNS. The CDR3 here is CASSRGVKNTIYF. The CDR3 coding sequence is TGTGCCAGCAGTCGAGGGGTGAAAAACACCATATATTTT.

Regarding this clone: This specimen includes other DNA sequences encoding the same CDR3. This chain joins TRBV7-2 and TRBJ2-5; D may be TRBD1 or TRBD2 (5 bases each). Per germline, CDR1 SGHTA and CDR2 FQGNSA. V gave up 2 bases and J gave up 3 bases, with 10 bases separating them. The CDR3 contains 14 residues. CDR3 sequence: CASSLMGTEETQYF. CDR3 coding DNA: TGTGCCAGCAGCTTAATGGGGACGGAAGAGACCCAGTACTTC. Full variable domain (remainder filled in from reference TRBV7-2 and TRBJ2-5): GAGVSQSPSNKVTEKGKDVELRCDPISGHTALYWYRQSLGQGLEFLIYFQGNSAPDKSGLPSDRFSAERTGGSVSTLTIQRTQQEDSAVYLCASSLMGTEETQYFGPGTRLLVL.

The chain has TRBV6-5 and TRBJ1-6, with D possibly TRBD1 on 5 matching bases. This CDR3 region has 13 residues. The V gene's germline CDR1 is MNHEY and CDR2 SVGAGI. V was clipped by 10 bases and J by 12 bases, with 19 bases between them. CDR3 sequence: CATSGSPGRPLHF. The CDR3, as DNA: TGTGCCACCTCAGGGAGTCCCGGGAGACCCCTCCACTTT.

This clone turned up a few times. The chain couples TRBV5-6 to TRBJ1-3; the match to TRBD1 covers 11 bases. V shed 4 bases and J 0 bases; nucleotides not matched to a gene: 3. CDR3 length: 16 amino acids. CDR1 is SGHDT, CDR2 YYEEEE, per germline. The CDR3: CASSKGQGASGNTIYF. The CDR3 nucleotides read TGTGCCAGCAGCAAAGGACAGGGGGCCTCTGGAAACACCATATATTTT.

V is TRBV2 and J is TRBJ1-6; D perhaps matches TRBD1 (6 bases). The CDR3 is made up of 13 amino acids. CDR1 is SNHLY, CDR2 FYNNEI, per germline. Trimming removed 9 bases at V and 7 bases at J, with 13 bases between. The CDR3 spells CARQGTGNSPLHF. The CDR3 coding sequence is TGTGCCAGACAGGGTACGGGAAATTCACCCCTCCACTTT.

This clone was seen a handful of times. The rearrangement links TRBV4-3 to TRBJ2-2; weak D call: TRBD2 (6 bases). Between the trimmed V and J ends, which lost 2 bases and 2 bases, there was a span of 12 bases. The germline V gene encodes CDR1 LGHNA and CDR2 YSLEER. The CDR3 consists of 16 residues. In DNA form, the CDR3 reads TGCGCCAGCAGCCAAAACTCCGGGACTAACACCGGGGAGCTGTTTTTT. Translation: CASSQNSGTNTGELFF.

This sequence joins TRBV5-1 and TRBJ2-7; a possible D gene is TRBD2 (6 bases). The V and J ends lost 0 bases and 3 bases respectively, with 13 bases between them. The CDR3 extends over 15 amino acids. CDR1 SGHRS and CDR2 YFSETQ come from the germline V gene. This CDR3 reads CASSLGRSGVYEQYF. CDR3 in DNA: TGCGCCAGCAGCTTGGGCAGGTCGGGAGTCTACGAGCAGTACTTC.

This chain connects TRBV4-2 to TRBJ2-7; a weak D match, TRBD2 (5 bases). Per germline, CDR1 LGHNA and CDR2 YNFKEQ. The CDR3 covers 15 residues. Trimming pared 0 bases from V and 4 bases from J, leaving 13 bases between. The CDR3 sequence is CASSQDVLTGYEQYF. CDR3 nucleotides: TGTGCCAGCAGCCAAGACGTCCTTACGGGGTACGAGCAGTACTTC.

This sequence joins TRBV7-9 and TRBJ2-7; D is unresolved. The CDR3 is 11 residues long. V dropped 5 bases and J dropped 11 bases, with 13 bases sitting between them. The germline V gene has CDR1 SEHNR and CDR2 FQNEAQ (reference sequence). The CDR3 nucleotides read TGTGCCAGCAGCCCCGGATCAAGGGAGTACTTC. As protein: CASSPGSREYF.

The genes are TRBV7-2 and TRBJ2-1, with 12 nucleotides matching TRBD2. The ends lost 1 base at V and 8 bases at J; junction bases unmatched: 12. Germline V gene sequence: CDR1 SGHTA, CDR2 FQGNSA. The CDR3 runs to 18 residues. The CDR3 loop reads CASSLEPRGTSGRHEQFF. CDR3 in DNA: TGTGCCAGCAGCTTAGAACCCAGGGGGACTAGCGGGCGCCATGAGCAGTTCTTC.

J is TRBJ2-1 and V is TRBV11-1, with 8 bases identical to TRBD2. V shed 5 bases and J 2 bases; nucleotides not matched to a gene: 5. This CDR3 is 15 amino acids long. Germline CDR1 is SGHAT and CDR2 is FQDESV (reference sequence). The DNA of the CDR3 is TGTGCCAGCAGCAAAGCGGGGGCAACCTACAATGAGCAGTTCTTC. Translating it yields CASSKAGATYNEQFF.

J is TRBJ2-3 and V is TRBV19, with D perhaps matching TRBD1 (5 bases). The CDR3 spans 12 residues. Germline CDR1 reads LNHDA; CDR2 reads SQIVND (reference sequence). Trimming cost V 8 bases and J 3 bases, with 9 bases left between them. CDR3 loop: CASSQGTDTQYF. CDR3 bases: TGTGCCAGTTCCCAGGGTACAGATACGCAGTATTTT.